This section outlines one T cell receptor beta chain sequence together with its context. V lost 3 bases to trimming and J lost 0 bases, with 6 bases between them. CDR1 is MNHEY, CDR2 SMNVEV, per germline (reference sequence). The CDR3 loop spans 14 amino acids. In the authors' workflow: By means of reference gene primer amplification, nucleated cell counts were estimated. The assay was immunoSEQ multiplex PCR, and TCRdb's table has in-frame clones only and misses some. V and J calls and clone size are those listed in that table; D and trimming were worked out from the DNA. The sample lists tens of thousands of clones, about 77% occurring once. The sample originates from a study of blood T cell repertoires in COVID-19. In the study overall: PBMCs, B-cell-depleted T cells, or T cells were the source of the cDNA or gDNA that made up the material.

This TCR came from a human donor in a cohort sampled during active COVID-19. The V call is TRBV27, the J call TRBJ1-3; D not resolved. The sequenced material came from peripheral blood. The DNA for the CDR3 is TGTGCCAGCAGTTTTGGGAGCTCTGGAAACACCATATATTTT. Its protein product is CASSFGSSGNTIYF.